This T cell receptor (beta chain) was profiled in a study of shared clonotypes between healthy human individuals. The CDR3 consists of 16 residues. V was cut by 0 bases and J by 2 bases, with 13 bases left in between. Germline V gene lookup returns CDR1 MGHRA and CDR2 YSYEKL. The table came from immunoSEQ multiplex PCR; TCRdb's copy has only in-frame clones and leaves some out. The table has about 320,000 clones, more than 75% seen once. This clonotype was sampled from a man between 18 and 35 years old in good health. What was sequenced was memory CD8+ T cells sorted from blood. As for subset: CD45RO+ cells pooled with CCR7-negative TemRA cells. The rearrangement joins TRBV4-1 to TRBJ2-5; D possibly corresponds to TRBD2 (6 bases). In DNA form, the CDR3 reads TGCGCCAGCAGCCAAGATCCAACCGGGACTCAAGAGACCCAGTACTTC. This translates into CASSQDPTGTQETQYF.